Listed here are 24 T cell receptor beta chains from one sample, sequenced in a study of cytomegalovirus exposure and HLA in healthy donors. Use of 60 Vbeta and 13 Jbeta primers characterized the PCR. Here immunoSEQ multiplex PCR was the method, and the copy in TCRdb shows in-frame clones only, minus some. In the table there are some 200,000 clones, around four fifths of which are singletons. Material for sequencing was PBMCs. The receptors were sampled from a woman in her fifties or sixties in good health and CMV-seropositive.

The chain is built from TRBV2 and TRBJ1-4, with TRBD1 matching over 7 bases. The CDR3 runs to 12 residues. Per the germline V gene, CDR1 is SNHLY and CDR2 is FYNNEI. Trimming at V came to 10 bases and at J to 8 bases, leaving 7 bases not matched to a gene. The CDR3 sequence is CATGTVREKLFF. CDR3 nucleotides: TGTGCCACCGGGACAGTAAGAGAAAAACTGTTTTTT. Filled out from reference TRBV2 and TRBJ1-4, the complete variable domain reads EPEVTQTPSHQVTQMGQEVILRCVPISNHLYFYWYRQILGQKVEFLVSFYNNEISEKSEIFDDQFSVERPDGSNFTLKIRSTKLEDSAMYFCATGTVREKLFFGSGTQLSVL.

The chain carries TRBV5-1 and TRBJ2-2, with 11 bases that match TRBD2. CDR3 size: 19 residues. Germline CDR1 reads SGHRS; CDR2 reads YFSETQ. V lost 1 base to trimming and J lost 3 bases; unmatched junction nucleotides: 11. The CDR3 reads CASSLIASGGSWDTGELFF. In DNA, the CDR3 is TGCGCCAGCAGCTTGATCGCTAGCGGGGGGTCTTGGGACACCGGGGAGCTGTTTTTT.

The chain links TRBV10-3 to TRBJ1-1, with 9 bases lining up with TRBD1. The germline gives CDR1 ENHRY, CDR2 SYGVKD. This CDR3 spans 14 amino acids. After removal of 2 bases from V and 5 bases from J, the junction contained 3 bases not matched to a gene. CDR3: CAISETGGRTEAFF. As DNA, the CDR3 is TGTGCCATCAGTGAGACAGGGGGCAGGACTGAAGCTTTCTTT.

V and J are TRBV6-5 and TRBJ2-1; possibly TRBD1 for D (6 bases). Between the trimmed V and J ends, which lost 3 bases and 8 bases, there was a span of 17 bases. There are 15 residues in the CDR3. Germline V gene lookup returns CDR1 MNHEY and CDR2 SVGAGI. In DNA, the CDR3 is TGTGCCAGCAGTTATTCCACAGGGACCGGGGATGAGCAGTTCTTC. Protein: CASSYSTGTGDEQFF.

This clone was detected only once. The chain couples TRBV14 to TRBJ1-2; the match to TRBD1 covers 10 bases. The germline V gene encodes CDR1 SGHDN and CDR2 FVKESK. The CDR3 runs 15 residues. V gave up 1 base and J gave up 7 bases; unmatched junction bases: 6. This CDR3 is CASSQVQGQGFGYTF. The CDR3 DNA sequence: TGTGCCAGCAGCCAAGTACAGGGACAGGGGTTTGGCTACACCTTC. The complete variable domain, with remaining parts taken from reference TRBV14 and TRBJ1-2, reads EAGVTQFPSHSVIEKGQTVTLRCDPISGHDNLYWYRRVMGKEIKFLLHFVKESKQDESGMPNNRFLAERTGGTYSTLKVQPAELEDSGVYFCASSQVQGQGFGYTFGSGTRLTVV.

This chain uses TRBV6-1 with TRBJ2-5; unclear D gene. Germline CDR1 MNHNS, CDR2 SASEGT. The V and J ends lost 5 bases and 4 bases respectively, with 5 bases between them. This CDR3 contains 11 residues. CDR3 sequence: CASSTRETQYF. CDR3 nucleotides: TGTGCCAGCAGTACGAGAGAGACCCAGTACTTC.

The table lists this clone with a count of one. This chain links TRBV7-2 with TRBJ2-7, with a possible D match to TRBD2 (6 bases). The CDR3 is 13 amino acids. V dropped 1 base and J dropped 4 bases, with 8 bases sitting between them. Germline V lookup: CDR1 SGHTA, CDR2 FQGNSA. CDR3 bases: TGTGCCAGCAGCTTAGGGCGGGAATACGAGCAGTACTTC. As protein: CASSLGREYEQYF. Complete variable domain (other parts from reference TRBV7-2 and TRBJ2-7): GAGVSQSPSNKVTEKGKDVELRCDPISGHTALYWYRQSLGQGLEFLIYFQGNSAPDKSGLPSDRFSAERTGGSVSTLTIQRTQQEDSAVYLCASSLGREYEQYFGPGTRLTVT.

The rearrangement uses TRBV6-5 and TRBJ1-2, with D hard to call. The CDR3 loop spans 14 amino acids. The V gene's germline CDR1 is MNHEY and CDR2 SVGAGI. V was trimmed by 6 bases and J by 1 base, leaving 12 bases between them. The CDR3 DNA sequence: TGTGCCAGCAGCCCCAGGCGCCGTAACTATGGCTACACCTTC. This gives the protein CASSPRRRNYGYTF.

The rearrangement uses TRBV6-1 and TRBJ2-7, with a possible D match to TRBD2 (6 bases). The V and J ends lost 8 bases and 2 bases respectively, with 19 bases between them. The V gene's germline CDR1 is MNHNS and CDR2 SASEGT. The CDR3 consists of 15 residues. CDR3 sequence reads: CASARSGDFTYEQYF. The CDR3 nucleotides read TGTGCCAGCGCCCGATCGGGGGACTTTACCTACGAGCAGTACTTC.

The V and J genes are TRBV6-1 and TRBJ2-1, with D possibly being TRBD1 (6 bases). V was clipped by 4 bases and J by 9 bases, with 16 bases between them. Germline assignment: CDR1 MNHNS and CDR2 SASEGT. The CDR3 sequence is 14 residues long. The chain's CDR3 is CASSVPTGSSEQFF. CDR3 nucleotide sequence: TGTGCCAGCAGTGTCCCGACAGGCTCGAGTGAGCAGTTCTTC.

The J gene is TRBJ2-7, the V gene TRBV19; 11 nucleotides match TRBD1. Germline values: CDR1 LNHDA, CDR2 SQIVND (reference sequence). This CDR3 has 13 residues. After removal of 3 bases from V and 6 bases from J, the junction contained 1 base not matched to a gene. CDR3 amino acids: CASSMGTGGEQYF. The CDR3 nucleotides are TGTGCCAGTAGTATGGGGACAGGGGGCGAGCAGTACTTC.

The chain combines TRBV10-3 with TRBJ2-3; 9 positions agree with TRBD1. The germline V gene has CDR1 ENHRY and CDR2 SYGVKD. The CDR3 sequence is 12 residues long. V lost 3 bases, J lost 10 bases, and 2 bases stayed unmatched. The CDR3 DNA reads TGTGCCATCAGTGATCGGACAGGGGCGCAGTATTTT. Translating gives CAISDRTGAQYF.

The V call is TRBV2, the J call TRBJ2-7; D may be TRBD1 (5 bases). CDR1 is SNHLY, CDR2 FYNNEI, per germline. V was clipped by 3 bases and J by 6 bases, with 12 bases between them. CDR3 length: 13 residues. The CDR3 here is CASSEGQMAEQYF. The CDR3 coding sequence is TGTGCCAGCAGTGAGGGGCAGATGGCCGAGCAGTACTTC. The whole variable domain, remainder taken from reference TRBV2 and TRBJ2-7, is EPEVTQTPSHQVTQMGQEVILRCVPISNHLYFYWYRQILGQKVEFLVSFYNNEISEKSEIFDDQFSVERPDGSNFTLKIRSTKLEDSAMYFCASSEGQMAEQYFGPGTRLTVT.

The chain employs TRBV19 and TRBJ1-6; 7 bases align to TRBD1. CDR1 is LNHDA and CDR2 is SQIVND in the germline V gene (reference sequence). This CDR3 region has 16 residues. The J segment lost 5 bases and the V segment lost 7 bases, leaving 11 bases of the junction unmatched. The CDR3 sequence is CASKRQGVIDNSPLHF. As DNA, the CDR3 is TGTGCCAGTAAGAGACAGGGAGTAATAGATAATTCACCCCTCCACTTT.

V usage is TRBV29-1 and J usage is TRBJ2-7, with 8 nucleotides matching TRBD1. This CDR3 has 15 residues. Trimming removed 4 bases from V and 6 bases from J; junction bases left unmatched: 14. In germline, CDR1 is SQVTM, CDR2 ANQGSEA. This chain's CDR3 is CSVGDWDRNVGEQYF. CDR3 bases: TGCAGCGTTGGGGACTGGGACAGGAACGTTGGCGAGCAGTACTTC.

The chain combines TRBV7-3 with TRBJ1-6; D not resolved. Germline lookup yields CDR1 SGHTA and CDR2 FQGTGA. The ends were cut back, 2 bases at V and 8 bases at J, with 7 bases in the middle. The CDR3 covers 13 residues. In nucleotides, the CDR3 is TGTGCCAGCAGCTTACTTCGGGATTCACCCCTCCACTTT. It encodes CASSLLRDSPLHF.

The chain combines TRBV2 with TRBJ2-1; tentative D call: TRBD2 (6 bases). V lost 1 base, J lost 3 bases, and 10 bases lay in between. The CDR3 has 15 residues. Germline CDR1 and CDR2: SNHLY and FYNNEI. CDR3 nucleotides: TGTGCCAGCAGTGAAGGGGGGGTTGGCTACAATGAGCAGTTCTTC. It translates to CASSEGGVGYNEQFF. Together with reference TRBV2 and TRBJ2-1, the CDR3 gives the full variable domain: EPEVTQTPSHQVTQMGQEVILRCVPISNHLYFYWYRQILGQKVEFLVSFYNNEISEKSEIFDDQFSVERPDGSNFTLKIRSTKLEDSAMYFCASSEGGVGYNEQFFGPGTRLTVL.

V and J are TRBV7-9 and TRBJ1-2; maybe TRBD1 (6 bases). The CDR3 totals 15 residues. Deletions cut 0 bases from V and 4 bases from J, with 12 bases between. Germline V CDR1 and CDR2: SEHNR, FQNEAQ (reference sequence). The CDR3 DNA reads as TGTGCCAGCAGCTTAGCTAGGACAGCTGCCTATGGCTACACCTTC. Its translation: CASSLARTAAYGYTF.

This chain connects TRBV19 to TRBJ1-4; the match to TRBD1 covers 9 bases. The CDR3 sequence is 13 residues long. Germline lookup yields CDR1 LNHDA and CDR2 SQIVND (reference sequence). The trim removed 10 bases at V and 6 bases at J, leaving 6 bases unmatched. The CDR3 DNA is TGTGCCACTCCGGGACAGGGTGATGAAAAACTGTTTTTT. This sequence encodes CATPGQGDEKLFF.

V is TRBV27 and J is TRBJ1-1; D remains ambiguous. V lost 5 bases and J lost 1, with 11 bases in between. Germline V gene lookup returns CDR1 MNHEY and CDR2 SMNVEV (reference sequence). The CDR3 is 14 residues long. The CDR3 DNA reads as TGTGCCAGCAGTCCCCGACACGCGAACACTGAAGCTTTCTTT. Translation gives CASSPRHANTEAFF.

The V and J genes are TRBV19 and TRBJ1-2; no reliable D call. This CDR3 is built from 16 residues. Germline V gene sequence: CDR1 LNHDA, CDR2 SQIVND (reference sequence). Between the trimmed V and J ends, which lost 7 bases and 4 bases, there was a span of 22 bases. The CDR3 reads CASTPGREVNLYGYTF. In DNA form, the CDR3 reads TGTGCCAGTACCCCCGGGCGGGAGGTAAATCTCTATGGCTACACCTTC.

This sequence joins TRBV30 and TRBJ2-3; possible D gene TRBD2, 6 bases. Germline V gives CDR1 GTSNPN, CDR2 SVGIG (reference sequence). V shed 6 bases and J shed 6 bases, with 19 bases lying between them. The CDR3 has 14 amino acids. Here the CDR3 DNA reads TGTGCCTGCACGAGGCGGGCCGGAGGGGATACGCAGTATTTT. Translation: CACTRRAGGDTQYF.

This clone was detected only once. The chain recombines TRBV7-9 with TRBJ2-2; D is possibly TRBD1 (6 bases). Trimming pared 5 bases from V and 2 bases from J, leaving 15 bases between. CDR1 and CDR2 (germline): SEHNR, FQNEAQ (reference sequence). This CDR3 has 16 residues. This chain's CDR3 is CASSQTDRTNTGELFF. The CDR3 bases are TGTGCCAGCAGCCAAACAGACAGGACCAACACCGGGGAGCTGTTTTTT.

The CDR3 loop is CASSSGLAGGNEQFF. The CDR3 DNA is TGTGCCAGCAGCTCCGGACTAGCGGGCGGGAATGAGCAGTTCTTC. This rearrangement joins TRBV7-6 to TRBJ2-1; 11 nucleotides align to TRBD2. The germline CDR1 and CDR2 sequences are SGHVS and FNYEAQ. This CDR3 has 15 residues. The ends lost 4 bases at V and 7 bases at J; junction bases unmatched: 6.